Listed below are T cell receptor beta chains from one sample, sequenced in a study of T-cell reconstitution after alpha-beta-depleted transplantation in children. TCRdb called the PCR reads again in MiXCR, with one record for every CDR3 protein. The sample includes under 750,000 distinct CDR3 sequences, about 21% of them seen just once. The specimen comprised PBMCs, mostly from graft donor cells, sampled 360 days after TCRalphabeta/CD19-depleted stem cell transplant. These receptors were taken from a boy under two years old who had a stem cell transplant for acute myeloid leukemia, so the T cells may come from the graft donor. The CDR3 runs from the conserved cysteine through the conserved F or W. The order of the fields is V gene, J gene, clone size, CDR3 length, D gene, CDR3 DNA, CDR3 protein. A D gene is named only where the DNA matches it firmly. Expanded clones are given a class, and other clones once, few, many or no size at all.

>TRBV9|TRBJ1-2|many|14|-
TGTGCCAGCAGCGTCAGGGCTTTTAACTATGGCTACACCTTC
CASSVRAFNYGYTF
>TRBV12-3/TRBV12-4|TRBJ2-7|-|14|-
TGTGCCAGCAGCCCAGGGTATGGGCCCTACGAGCAGTACTTC
CASSPGYGPYEQYF
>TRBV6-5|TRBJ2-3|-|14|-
TGTGCCAGCAGCCGAGGATTAGCTGGGAATACGCAGTATTTT
CASSRGLAGNTQYF
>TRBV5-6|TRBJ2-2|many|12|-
TGTGCCAGCAGCTTGTCAATCGGGGAGCTGTTTTTT
CASSLSIGELFF
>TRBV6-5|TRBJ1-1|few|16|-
TGTGCCAGCAGTTACTCGAGGTGGGGGGCTGGCACTGAAGCTTTCTTT
CASSYSRWGAGTEAFF
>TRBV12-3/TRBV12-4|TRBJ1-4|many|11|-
TGTGCCAGCAGTTGGGGGGAAAAACTGTTTTTT
CASSWGEKLFF
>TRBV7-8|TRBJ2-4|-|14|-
TGTGCCAGCAGCCGAGTTGAAGGGGGAGCCATTCAGTACTTC
CASSRVEGGAIQYF
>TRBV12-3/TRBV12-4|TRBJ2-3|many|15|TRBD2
TGTGCCAGCAGTCCCGGCCTAGCGGGGGGGTGGGAACAGTATTTT
CASSPGLAGGWEQYF
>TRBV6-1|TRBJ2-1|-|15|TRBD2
TGTGCCAGCAGTACCCTAGCGGGGGAGCACAATGAGCAGTTCTTC
CASSTLAGEHNEQFF
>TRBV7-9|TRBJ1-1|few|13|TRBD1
TGTGCCAGCAGCCAGGGGGGTCGCACTGAAGCTTTCTTT
CASSQGGRTEAFF
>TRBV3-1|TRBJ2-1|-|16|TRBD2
TGTGCCAGCAGCCAAGAGGGGCGGGGGGGTTACAGTGAGCAGTTCTTC
CASSQEGRGGYSEQFF
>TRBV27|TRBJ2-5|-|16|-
TGTGCCAGCAGTCTCTTGTTCCAGGGGAAAAGAGAGACCCAGTACTTC
CASSLLFQGKRETQYF
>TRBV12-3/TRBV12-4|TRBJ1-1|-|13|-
TGTGCCAGCCAACAGACACTGAACACTGAAGCTTTCTTT
CASQQTLNTEAFF
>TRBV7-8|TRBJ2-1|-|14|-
TGTGCCAGCAGCCCGCCCCCAGACCACAATGAGCAGTTCTTC
CASSPPPDHNEQFF
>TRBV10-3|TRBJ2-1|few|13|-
TGTGCCATCACCACTAGTTCCCACAATGAGCAGTTCTTC
CAITTSSHNEQFF
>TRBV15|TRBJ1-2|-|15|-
TGTGCCACCACCCGGGCCCCGGGAGCTAACTATGGCTACACCTTC
CATTRAPGANYGYTF
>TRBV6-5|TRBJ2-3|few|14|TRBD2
TGTGCCGCCGGTCGGCGGGGGAAGCGGGATACGCAGTATTTT
CAAGRRGKRDTQYF
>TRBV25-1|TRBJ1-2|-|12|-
TGTGCCAGCAGGATGGACGCGGCTGGCTACACCTTC
CASRMDAAGYTF
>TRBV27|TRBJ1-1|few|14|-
TGTGCCAGCAGTCAACAGGAAGGCCTCTTTGAAGCTTTCTTT
CASSQQEGLFEAFF
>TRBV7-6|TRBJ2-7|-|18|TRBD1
TGTGCCAGCAGCTTAGGCTCGGGGTCGACAGGGGCCTTCTACGAGCAGTACTTC
CASSLGSGSTGAFYEQYF
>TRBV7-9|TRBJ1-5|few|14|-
TGTGCCAGCAGCTTTCGGCCCCACCCACAGCCCCAGCATTTT
CASSFRPHPQPQHF
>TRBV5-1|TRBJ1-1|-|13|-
TGCGCCAGCAGACCTACAGCGAACACTGAAGCTTTCTTT
CASRPTANTEAFF
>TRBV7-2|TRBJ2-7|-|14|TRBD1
TGTGCCAGCAGCAGGGACAGGGTCCCCTACGAGCAGTACTTC
CASSRDRVPYEQYF
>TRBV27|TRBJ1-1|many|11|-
TGTGCCAGCCTAAGGATGTACTATGCTTTCTTT
CASLRMYYAFF
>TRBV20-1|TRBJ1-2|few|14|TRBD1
TGCAGTGCTAGAGTTGCCGGACAGGCAAGTGGCTACACCTTC
CSARVAGQASGYTF
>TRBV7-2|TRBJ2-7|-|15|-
TGTGCCAGCAGCGACCGGGCAGCAAGCTCCTACGAGCAGTACTTC
CASSDRAASSYEQYF
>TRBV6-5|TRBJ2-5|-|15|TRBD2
TGTGCCAGCAGTTACTCTGGGGGGGTGCGAGAGACCCAGTACTTC
CASSYSGGVRETQYF
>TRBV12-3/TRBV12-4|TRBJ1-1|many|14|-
TGTGCCAGCAGTTTAGAATTGGGGGGTCTTGAAGCTTTCTTT
CASSLELGGLEAFF
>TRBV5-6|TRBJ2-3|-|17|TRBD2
TGTGCCAGCAGCCGCCGCGGACTAGCGAGTTATCCAGATACGCAGTATTTT
CASSRRGLASYPDTQYF
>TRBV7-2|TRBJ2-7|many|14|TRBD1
TGTGCCAGCAGAACCGGGACAGGGGGCTACGAGCAGTACTTC
CASRTGTGGYEQYF
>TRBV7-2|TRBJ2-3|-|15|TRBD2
TGCGGGTCCAGGGCTAGCGGGGGGGCGACAGATACGCAGTATTTT
CGSRASGGATDTQYF
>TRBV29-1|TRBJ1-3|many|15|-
TGCAGCGTTGGCTCCGGACATGGGAACGGAAACACCATATATTTT
CSVGSGHGNGNTIYF
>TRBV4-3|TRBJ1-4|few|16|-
TGCGCCAGCAGCCAAGATTTGGCAGGTTCGGGAGAAAAACTGTTTTTT
CASSQDLAGSGEKLFF
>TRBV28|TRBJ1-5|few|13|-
TGTGCCAGTACCGACAGTAGCAATCAGCCCCAGCATTTT
CASTDSSNQPQHF